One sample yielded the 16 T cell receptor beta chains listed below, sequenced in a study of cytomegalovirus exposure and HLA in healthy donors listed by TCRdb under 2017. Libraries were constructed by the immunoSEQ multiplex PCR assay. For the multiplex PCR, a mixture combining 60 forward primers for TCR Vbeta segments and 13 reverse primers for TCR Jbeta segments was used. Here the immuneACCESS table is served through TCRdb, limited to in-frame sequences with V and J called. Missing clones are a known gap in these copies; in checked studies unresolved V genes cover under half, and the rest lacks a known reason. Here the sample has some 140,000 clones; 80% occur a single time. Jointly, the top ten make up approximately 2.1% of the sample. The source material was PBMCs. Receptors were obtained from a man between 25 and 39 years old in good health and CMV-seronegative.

The CDR3 protein is CASSDGSRGNEQFF. CDR3 DNA: TGTGCCAGCAGTGACGGATCGCGGGGGAATGAGCAGTTCTTC. V is TRBV6-4 and J is TRBJ2-1, with 7 bases identical to TRBD2. This CDR3 has 14 amino acids. The germline V gene encodes CDR1 MRHNA and CDR2 SNTAGT. After removal of 2 bases from V and 7 bases from J, the junction contained 5 bases not matched to a gene.

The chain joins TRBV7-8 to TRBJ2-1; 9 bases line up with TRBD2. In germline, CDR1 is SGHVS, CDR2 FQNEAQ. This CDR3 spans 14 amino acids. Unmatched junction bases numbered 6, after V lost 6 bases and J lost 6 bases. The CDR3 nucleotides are TGTGCCAGCAGTTCGAGCGGGAGGACCAATGAGCAGTTCTTC. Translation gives CASSSSGRTNEQFF.

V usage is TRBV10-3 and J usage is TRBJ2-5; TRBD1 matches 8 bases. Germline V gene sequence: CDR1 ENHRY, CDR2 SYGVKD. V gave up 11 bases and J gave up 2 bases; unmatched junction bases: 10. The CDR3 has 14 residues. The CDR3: CASGGTGGQETQYF. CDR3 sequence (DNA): TGTGCCTCCGGTGGAACAGGGGGGCAAGAGACCCAGTACTTC.

The CDR3: CASSETGDGYNEQFF. For the CDR3, the DNA is TGTGCCAGCAGTGAAACAGGGGACGGATACAATGAGCAGTTCTTC. The V gene is TRBV9, the J gene TRBJ2-1, with TRBD1 matching 7 bases. The CDR3 is 15 amino acids. J gave up 4 bases and V 5 bases, and 9 bases lay outside the gene matches. Per germline, CDR1 SGDLS and CDR2 YYNGEE.

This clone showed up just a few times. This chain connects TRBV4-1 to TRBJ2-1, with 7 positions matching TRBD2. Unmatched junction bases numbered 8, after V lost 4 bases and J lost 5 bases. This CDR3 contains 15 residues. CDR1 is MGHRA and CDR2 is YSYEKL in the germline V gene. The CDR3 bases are TGCGCCAGCAGCCCACCTAGCAGCGGGAACAATGAGCAGTTCTTC. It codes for CASSPPSSGNNEQFF.

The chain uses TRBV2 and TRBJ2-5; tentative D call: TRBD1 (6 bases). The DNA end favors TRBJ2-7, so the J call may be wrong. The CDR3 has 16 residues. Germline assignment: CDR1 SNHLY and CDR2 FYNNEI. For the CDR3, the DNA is TGTGCCAGCAGTGAGACTGAAAGGACAGCTTCCTACGAGCAGTACTTC. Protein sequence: CASSETERTASYEQYF.

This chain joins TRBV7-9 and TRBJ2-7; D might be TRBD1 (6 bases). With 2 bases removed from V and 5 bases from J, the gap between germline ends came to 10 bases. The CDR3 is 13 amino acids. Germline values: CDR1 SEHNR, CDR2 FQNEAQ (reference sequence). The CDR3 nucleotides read TGTGCCAGCAGCTTAAACGCAGGGGACGAGCAGTACTTC. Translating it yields CASSLNAGDEQYF.

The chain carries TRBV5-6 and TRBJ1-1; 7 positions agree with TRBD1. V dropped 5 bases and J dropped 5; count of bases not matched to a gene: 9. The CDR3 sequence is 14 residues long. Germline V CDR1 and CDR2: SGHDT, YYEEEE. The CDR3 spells CASSFIDRETEAFF. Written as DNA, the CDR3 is TGTGCCAGCAGTTTCATTGACAGGGAGACTGAAGCTTTCTTT.

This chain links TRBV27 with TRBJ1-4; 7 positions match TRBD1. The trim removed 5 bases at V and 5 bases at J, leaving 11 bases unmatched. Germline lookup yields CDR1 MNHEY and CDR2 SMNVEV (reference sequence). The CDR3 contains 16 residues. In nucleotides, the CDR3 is TGTGCCAGCAGTCGTTTCTTCTCAGGGGGGAATGAAAAACTGTTTTTT. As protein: CASSRFFSGGNEKLFF. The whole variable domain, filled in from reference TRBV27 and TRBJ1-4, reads EAQVTQNPRYLITVTGKKLTVTCSQNMNHEYMSWYRQDPGLGLRQIYYSMNVEVTDKGDVPEGYKVSRKEKRNFPLILESPSPNQTSLYFCASSRFFSGGNEKLFFGSGTQLSVL.

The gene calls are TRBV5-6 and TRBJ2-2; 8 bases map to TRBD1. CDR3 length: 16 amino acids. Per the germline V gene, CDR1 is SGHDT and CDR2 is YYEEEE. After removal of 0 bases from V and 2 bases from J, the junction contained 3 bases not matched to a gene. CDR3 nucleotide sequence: TGTGCCAGCAGCTTGGTGGCAGGGGGCAACACCGGGGAGCTGTTTTTT. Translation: CASSLVAGGNTGELFF.

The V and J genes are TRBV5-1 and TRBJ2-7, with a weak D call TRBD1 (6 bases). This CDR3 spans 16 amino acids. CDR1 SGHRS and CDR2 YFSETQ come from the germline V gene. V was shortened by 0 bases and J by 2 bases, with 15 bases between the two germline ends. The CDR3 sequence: CASSLGAGVNTYEQYF. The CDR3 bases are TGCGCCAGCAGCTTGGGAGCAGGGGTAAATACCTACGAGCAGTACTTC.

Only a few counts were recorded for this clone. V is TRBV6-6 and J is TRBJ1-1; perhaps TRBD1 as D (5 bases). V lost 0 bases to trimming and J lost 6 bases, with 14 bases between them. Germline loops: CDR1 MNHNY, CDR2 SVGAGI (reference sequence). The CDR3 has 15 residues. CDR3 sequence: CASSYSHLQGAEAFF. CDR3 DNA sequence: TGTGCCAGCAGTTACTCCCACCTACAAGGGGCTGAAGCTTTCTTT.

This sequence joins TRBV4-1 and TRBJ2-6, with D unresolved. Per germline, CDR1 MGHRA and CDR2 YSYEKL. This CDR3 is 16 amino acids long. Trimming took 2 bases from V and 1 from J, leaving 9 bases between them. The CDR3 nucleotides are TGCGCCAGCAGCCAATATTTGTCGTCTGGGGCCAACGTCCTGACTTTC. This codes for CASSQYLSSGANVLTF.

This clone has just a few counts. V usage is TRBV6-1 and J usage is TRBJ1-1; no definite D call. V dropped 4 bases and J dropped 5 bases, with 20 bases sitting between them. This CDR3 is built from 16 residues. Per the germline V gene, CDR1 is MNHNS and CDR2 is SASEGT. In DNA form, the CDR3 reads TGTGCCAGCAGTGCAAATGGGAGGGTGAGGTTGACTGAAGCTTTCTTT. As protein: CASSANGRVRLTEAFF.

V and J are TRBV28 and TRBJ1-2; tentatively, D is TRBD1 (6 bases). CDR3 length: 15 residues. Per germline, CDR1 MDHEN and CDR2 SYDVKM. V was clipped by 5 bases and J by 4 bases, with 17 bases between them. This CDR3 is CASSTTLQGSYGYTF. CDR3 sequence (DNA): TGTGCCAGCAGTACAACCTTACAGGGATCCTATGGCTACACCTTC.

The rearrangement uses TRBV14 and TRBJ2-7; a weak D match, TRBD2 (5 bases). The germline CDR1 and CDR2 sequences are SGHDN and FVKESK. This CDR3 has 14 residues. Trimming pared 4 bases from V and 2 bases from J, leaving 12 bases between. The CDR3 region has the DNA TGTGCCAGCAGCCCAGGACTCAGACCCTACGAGCAGTACTTC. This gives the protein CASSPGLRPYEQYF.